This T cell receptor beta chain was obtained from a study of blood T cells in healthy people across ages. Concerning this clonotype itself: Its specificity is not known.

Next came a second PCR, run for about 6 to 12 cycles, which used a sample-barcoded 5' primer along with a J-beta primer mix. With 12 random nucleotides, a template-switch adaptor tagged each individual cDNA molecule. TCRdb reprocessed the 5' RACE reads with MiXCR, giving one entry per CDR3 protein. The sample records more than 900,000 distinct CDR3 sequences, roughly 28% being singletons. Trimming stripped 5 bases from V and 5 bases from J, with 20 bases between. Germline-derived CDR1 and CDR2 are SGHTA and FQGNSA. This CDR3 contains 16 residues. Points from the study as a whole: With naive T cell percentage, TCR beta diversity showed a strong correlation.

These data are also associated with another study on T cells of mothers and their children. From that paper: The shaping of TCR recombination output by thymic selection is similar in related and unrelated pairs. Nobody spotted any persistent microchimeric T cell clones.

The sequencing input was blood. The source of this sequence is a woman aged 40 to 50 in good health. The chain employs TRBV7-2 and TRBJ2-3; maybe TRBD2 (7 bases). In DNA, the CDR3 is TGTGCCAGCAGCCTACATGGGGGGGGCCACGAAGATACGCAGTATTTT. Amino acids: CASSLHGGGHEDTQYF.